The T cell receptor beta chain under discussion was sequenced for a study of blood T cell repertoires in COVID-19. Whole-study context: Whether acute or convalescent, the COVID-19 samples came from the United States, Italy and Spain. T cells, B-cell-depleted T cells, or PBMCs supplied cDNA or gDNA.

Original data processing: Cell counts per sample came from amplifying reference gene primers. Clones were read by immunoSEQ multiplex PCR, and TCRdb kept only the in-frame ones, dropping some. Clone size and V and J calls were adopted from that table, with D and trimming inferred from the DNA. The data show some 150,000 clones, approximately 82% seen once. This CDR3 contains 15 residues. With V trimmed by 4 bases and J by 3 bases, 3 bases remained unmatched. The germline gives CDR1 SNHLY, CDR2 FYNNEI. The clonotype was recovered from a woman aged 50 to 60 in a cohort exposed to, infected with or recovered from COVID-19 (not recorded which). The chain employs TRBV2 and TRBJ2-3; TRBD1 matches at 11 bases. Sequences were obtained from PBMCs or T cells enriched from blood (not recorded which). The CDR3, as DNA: TGTGCCAGCAGTGGGGACAGGGGGAGAACAGATACGCAGTATTTT. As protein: CASSGDRGRTDTQYF.